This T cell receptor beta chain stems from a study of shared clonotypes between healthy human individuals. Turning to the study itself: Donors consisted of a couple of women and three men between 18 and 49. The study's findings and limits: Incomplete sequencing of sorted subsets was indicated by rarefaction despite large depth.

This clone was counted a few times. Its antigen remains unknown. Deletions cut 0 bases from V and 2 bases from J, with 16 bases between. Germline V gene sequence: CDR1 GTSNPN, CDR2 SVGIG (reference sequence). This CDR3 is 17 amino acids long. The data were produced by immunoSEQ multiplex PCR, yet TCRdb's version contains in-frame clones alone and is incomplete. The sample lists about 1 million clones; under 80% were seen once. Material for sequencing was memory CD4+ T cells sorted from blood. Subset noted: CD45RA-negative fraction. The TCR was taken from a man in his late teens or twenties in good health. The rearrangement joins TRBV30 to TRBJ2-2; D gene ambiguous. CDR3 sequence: CAWSVWGRTDNTGELFF. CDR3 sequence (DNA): TGTGCCTGGAGTGTATGGGGTAGGACCGACAACACCGGGGAGCTGTTTTTT. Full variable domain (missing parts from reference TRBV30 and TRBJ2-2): SQTIHQWPATLVQPVGSPLSLECTVEGTSNPNLYWYRQAAGRGLQLLFYSVGIGQISSEVPQNLSASRPQDRQFILSSKKLLLSDSGFYLCAWSVWGRTDNTGELFFGEGSRLTVL.